This T cell receptor (beta chain) was retrieved from a study of post-analysis software for immune sequencing data. The wider study: Patients had relapsing-remitting, secondary progressive or progressive-relapsing multiple sclerosis; some lacked subtype.

cDNA libraries of TCR beta carried unique molecular identifiers. Out of about 1 to 11 million T cells, a few hundred thousand cDNA molecules were generated. Using its own MiXCR run on the PCR reads, TCRdb lists one record per CDR3 protein. The sample carries approximately 730,000 distinct CDR3 sequences, about 27% recorded once. Points on this clonotype: Antigen unknown.

Germline lookup yields CDR1 MDHEN and CDR2 SYDVKM. V was pared by 2 bases and J by 0 bases, with 8 bases between. The CDR3 is 14 amino acids. Study-level results: Patients used a handful of TRBV segments, including TRBV5-6, TRBV5-1 and TRBV20-1, more often than controls. Controls significantly exceeded multiple sclerosis patients in normalized Chao1 diversity. Samples sharing a preparation batch grouped tightly together when assessed by F measure.

The TCR was taken from a girl aged 5 to 17 with multiple sclerosis. Sequenced input: blood. The rearrangement joins TRBV28 to TRBJ2-7; no reliable D call. The CDR3 nucleotides read TGTGCCAGCAGTTTACTCAGGAGCTCCTACGAGCAGTACTTC. Its translation is CASSLLRSSYEQYF.